The clone carrying this T cell receptor (beta chain) was picked up a small number of times. This sample stems from a study of blood T cells in healthy people across ages. Then a second PCR, running roughly 7 to 11 cycles, was carried out with a sample-barcoded 5' primer and a J-beta primer mix. TCRdb re-analysed the 5' RACE reads in MiXCR, keeping a single row per CDR3 protein. Among fewer than 800,000 distinct CDR3 sequences listed, roughly 20% were seen once. This sequence was found in an older man in good health. The sequenced material came from blood.

The CDR3 DNA reads TGTGCCAGCAGTGATTGGGGGGCTATCAGCAATCAGCCCCAGCATTTT. It specifies CASSDWGAISNQPQHF. The rearrangement joins TRBV2 to TRBJ1-5; a weak D match, TRBD1 (6 bases). This CDR3 spans 16 amino acids. Per germline, CDR1 SNHLY and CDR2 FYNNEI. V lost 3 bases to trimming and J lost 1 base, with 13 bases between them.